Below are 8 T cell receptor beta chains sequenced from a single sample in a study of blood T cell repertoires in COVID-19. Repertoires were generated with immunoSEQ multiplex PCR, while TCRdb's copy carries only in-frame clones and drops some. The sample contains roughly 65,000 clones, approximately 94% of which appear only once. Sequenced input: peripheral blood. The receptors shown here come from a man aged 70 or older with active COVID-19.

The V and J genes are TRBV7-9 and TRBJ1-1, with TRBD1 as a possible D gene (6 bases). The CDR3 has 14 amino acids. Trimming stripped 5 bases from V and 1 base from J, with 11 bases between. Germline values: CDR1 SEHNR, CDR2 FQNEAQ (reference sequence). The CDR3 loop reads CASSVSGQNTEAFF. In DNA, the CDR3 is TGTGCCAGCAGCGTCTCGGGACAGAACACTGAAGCTTTCTTT. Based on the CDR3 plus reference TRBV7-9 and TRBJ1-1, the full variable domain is DTGVSQNPRHKITKRGQNVTFRCDPISEHNRLYWYRQTLGQGPEFLTYFQNEAQLEKSRLLSDRFSAERPKGSFSTLEIQRTEQGDSAMYLCASSVSGQNTEAFFGQGTRLTVV.

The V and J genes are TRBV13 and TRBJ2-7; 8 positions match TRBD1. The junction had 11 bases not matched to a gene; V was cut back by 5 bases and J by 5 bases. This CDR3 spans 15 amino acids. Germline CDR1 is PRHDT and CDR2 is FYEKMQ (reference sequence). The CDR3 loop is CASSHRTGTFHEQYF. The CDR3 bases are TGTGCCAGCAGCCACCGGACAGGGACTTTCCACGAGCAGTACTTC.

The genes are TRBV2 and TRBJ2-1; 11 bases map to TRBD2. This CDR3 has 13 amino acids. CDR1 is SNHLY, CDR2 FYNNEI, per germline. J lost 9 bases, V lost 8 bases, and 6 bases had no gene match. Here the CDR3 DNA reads TGTGCCAGCGAGCTAGCGGGGGGTGGTGAGCAGTTCTTC. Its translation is CASELAGGGEQFF. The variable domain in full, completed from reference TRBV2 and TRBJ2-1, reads EPEVTQTPSHQVTQMGQEVILRCVPISNHLYFYWYRQILGQKVEFLVSFYNNEISEKSEIFDDQFSVERPDGSNFTLKIRSTKLEDSAMYFCASELAGGGEQFFGPGTRLTVL.

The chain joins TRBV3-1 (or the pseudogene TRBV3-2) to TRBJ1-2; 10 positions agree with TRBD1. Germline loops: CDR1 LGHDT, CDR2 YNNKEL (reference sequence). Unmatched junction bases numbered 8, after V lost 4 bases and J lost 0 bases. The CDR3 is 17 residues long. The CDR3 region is CASSLAGQGWANYGYTF. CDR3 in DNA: TGTGCCAGCAGCCTTGCGGGACAGGGGTGGGCTAACTATGGCTACACCTTC.

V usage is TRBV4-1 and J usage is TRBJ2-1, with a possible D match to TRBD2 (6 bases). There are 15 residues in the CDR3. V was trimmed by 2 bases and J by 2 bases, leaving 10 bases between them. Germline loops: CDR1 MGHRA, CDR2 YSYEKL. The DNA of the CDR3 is TGCGCCAGCAGCCAAAGTAGCGGACCCTACAATGAGCAGTTCTTC. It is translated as CASSQSSGPYNEQFF.

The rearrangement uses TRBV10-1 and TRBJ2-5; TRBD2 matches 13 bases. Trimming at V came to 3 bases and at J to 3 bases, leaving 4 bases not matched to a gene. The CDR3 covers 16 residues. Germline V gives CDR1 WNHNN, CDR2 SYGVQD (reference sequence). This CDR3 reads CASSDSGTSGKETQYF. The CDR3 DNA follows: TGCGCCAGCAGTGATTCCGGGACTAGCGGGAAAGAGACCCAGTACTTC.

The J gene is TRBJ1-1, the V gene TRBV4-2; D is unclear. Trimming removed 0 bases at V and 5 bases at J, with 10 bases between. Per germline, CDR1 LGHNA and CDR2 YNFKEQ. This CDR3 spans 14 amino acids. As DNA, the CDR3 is TGTGCCAGCAGCCAAGATGGTGGGAGGACTGAAGCTTTCTTT. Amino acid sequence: CASSQDGGRTEAFF.

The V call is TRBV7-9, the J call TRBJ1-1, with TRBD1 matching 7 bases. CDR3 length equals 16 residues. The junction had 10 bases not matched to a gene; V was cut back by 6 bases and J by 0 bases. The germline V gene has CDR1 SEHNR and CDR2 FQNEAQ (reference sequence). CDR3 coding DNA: TGTGCCAGCAGGGCAACAGGGGAATATATGAACACTGAAGCTTTCTTT. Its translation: CASRATGEYMNTEAFF.